This TCR beta chain emerged from a study of blood T cell repertoires in COVID-19. About the study: Researchers got acute and convalescent COVID-19 samples from the United States, Italy and Spain. Nucleic acid was either cDNA or gDNA, and it came from T cells, B-cell-depleted T cells, or PBMCs.

The germline CDR1 and CDR2 sequences are ENHRY and SYGVKD. V lost 3 bases to trimming and J lost 8 bases, with 11 bases between them. The length of the CDR3 is 14 residues. This clone was seen a single time. Authors' processing steps: Estimation of nucleated cell counts relied on the amplification of reference gene primers. Profiled with immunoSEQ multiplex PCR; TCRdb holds only in-frame clones, not every one. That table is the source of V, J and clone size, and D and trimming were worked out from the DNA. This table has roughly 230,000 clones, approximately 85% appearing once. The specimen sequenced was peripheral blood. The chain carries TRBV10-3 and TRBJ1-6; D is possibly TRBD1 (6 bases). This sequence was found in a human donor in a cohort sampled during active COVID-19. CDR3 bases: TGTGCCATCAGTGAAGGCAGGGGCGATTCACCCCTCCACTTT. It specifies CAISEGRGDSPLHF.